This passage covers 22 T cell receptor beta chains from one sample sequenced in a study of blood T cells in healthy people across ages. The use of a sample-barcoded 5' primer and a J-beta primer mix characterized a second PCR of about 7 to 12 cycles. TCRdb analysed the 5' RACE reads with MiXCR anew, one entry per CDR3 protein. This sample has around 1,000,000 distinct CDR3 sequences, with around two fifths found just once. The sample consisted of blood. These receptors were obtained from a young man in good health.

This clonotype has more than one count but fewer than ten. The rearrangement uses TRBV27 and TRBJ1-2; 10 bases line up with TRBD1. Germline CDR1 and CDR2: MNHEY and SMNVEV (reference sequence). The CDR3 is made up of 18 amino acids. The V segment lost 3 bases and the J segment 6 bases; nucleotides outside the gene matches: 16. The CDR3 protein is CASSLKGTGERLLNGYTF. As DNA, the CDR3 is TGTGCCAGCAGTTTGAAGGGGACAGGGGAGAGGCTACTGAATGGCTACACCTTC.

In this sample, this clonotype turned up a few times. This chain uses TRBV29-1 with TRBJ1-2; D is undetermined. The germline V gene encodes CDR1 SQVTM and CDR2 ANQGSEA. The CDR3 sequence is 11 residues long. With 3 bases removed from V and 4 bases from J, the gap between germline ends came to 6 bases. CDR3 in amino acids: CSVDAGYGYTF. The CDR3 DNA is TGCAGCGTTGACGCAGGCTATGGCTACACCTTC.

For this clonotype: The junction departs from the called germline gene at one end, perhaps through a read error. The J gene is TRBJ1-5, the V gene TRBV27; tentative D call: TRBD1 (5 bases). Germline V lookup: CDR1 MNHEY, CDR2 SMNVEV (reference sequence). CDR3 length equals 13 residues. The CDR3 nucleotides are TGTGCCAGCAGTTTAACCGGACATCAGCCCCGGCATTTT. Translated: CASSLTGHQPRHF.

The CDR3 spells CASRPTAGGFTDTQYF. The CDR3 DNA is TGTGCCAGCAGACCCACAGCGGGGGGGTTCACAGATACGCAGTATTTT. The chain couples TRBV6-2 or TRBV6-3 to TRBJ2-3; 10 nucleotides align to TRBD2. From germline, CDR1 is MNHEY and CDR2 SVGEGT. J lost 2 bases, V lost 6 bases, and 8 bases had no gene match. The CDR3 spans 16 residues.

This clonotype was recorded a few times. The J gene is TRBJ1-1, the V gene TRBV2; 7 bases are shared with TRBD1. Germline V lookup: CDR1 SNHLY, CDR2 FYNNEI. With V trimmed by 7 bases and J by 6 bases, 8 bases remained unmatched. The CDR3 is made up of 13 amino acids. CDR3 in DNA: TGTGCCAGCAACCCAGGGACAGACCCTGAAGCTTTCTTT. This gives the protein CASNPGTDPEAFF.

This clonotype came up once. The J gene is TRBJ2-7, the V gene TRBV7-9; TRBD1 aligns across 8 bases. CDR3 size: 12 residues. V lost 11 bases and J lost 3; bases outside the gene matches: 6. The germline V gene has CDR1 SEHNR and CDR2 FQNEAQ (reference sequence). Here the CDR3 reads CASGTGNYEQYF. The DNA for the CDR3 is TGTGCCTCAGGGACAGGAAACTACGAGCAGTACTTC.

The chain recombines TRBV5-1 with TRBJ1-2; weak D call: TRBD1 (5 bases). The CDR3 has 15 residues. The ends were cut back, 4 bases at V and 5 bases at J, with 18 bases in the middle. Per the germline V gene, CDR1 is SGHRS and CDR2 is YFSETQ. The CDR3 loop reads CASSPTGADLYGYTF. CDR3 coding DNA: TGCGCCAGCAGCCCCACCGGGGCAGACCTTTATGGCTACACCTTC. Combining the CDR3 with reference TRBV5-1 and TRBJ1-2 gives the whole variable domain KAGVTQTPRYLIKTRGQQVTLSCSPISGHRSVSWYQQTPGQGLQFLFEYFSETQRNKGNFPGRFSGRQFSNSRSEMNVSTLELGDSALYLCASSPTGADLYGYTFGSGTRLTVV.

The V gene is TRBV4-1, the J gene TRBJ1-5, with 8 nucleotides matching TRBD1. The CDR3 consists of 15 residues. Germline-derived CDR1 and CDR2 are MGHRA and YSYEKL. With 4 bases clipped from V and 4 bases from J, the junction kept 6 bases outside the gene matches. The CDR3 coding sequence is TGCGCCAGCAGCCCAGACTACAGGGGGAATCAGCCCCAGCATTTT. Translating it yields CASSPDYRGNQPQHF.

Only a few counts were recorded for this clonotype. The chain links TRBV7-2 to TRBJ1-2, with 7 bases lining up with TRBD1. Germline trimming cut 3 bases from V and 1 base from J; bases unmatched to any gene: 2. This CDR3 comprises 14 residues. CDR1 and CDR2 from the germline V gene are SGHTA and FQGNSA. The CDR3 DNA is TGTGCCAGCAGCTTCCCAGGGGGTAACTATGGCTACACCTTC. Amino acids: CASSFPGGNYGYTF.

The chain uses TRBV29-1 and TRBJ1-2, with D perhaps matching TRBD1 (5 bases). The V gene lost 6 bases and the J gene lost 6 bases, with 11 bases spanning the gap. CDR1 SQVTM and CDR2 ANQGSEA come from the germline V gene. This CDR3 is 11 amino acids long. The CDR3 DNA is TGCAGCGTCCGGGACTCGGATGGCTACACCTTC. Its protein is CSVRDSDGYTF.

This clonotype was recorded at least ten times. The chain employs TRBV20-1 and TRBJ2-6; tentative D call: TRBD1 (5 bases). The germline CDR1 and CDR2 sequences are DFQATT and SNEGSKA (reference sequence). This CDR3 region has 15 residues. The V end was cut by 3 bases, the J end by 3 bases, with 12 bases between. The DNA for the CDR3 is TGCAGTGCTAGTGCAGGGCGCTTTGGGGCCAACGTCCTGACTTTC. Encoded protein: CSASAGRFGANVLTF.

The rearrangement uses TRBV4-2 and TRBJ2-7; a weak D match, TRBD2 (6 bases). CDR3 length: 13 amino acids. V shed 4 bases and J shed 7 bases, with 14 bases lying between them. The germline gives CDR1 LGHNA, CDR2 YNFKEQ. CDR3 sequence: CASSPPGVNEQYF. The CDR3 DNA reads as TGTGCCAGCAGCCCCCCGGGGGTCAATGAGCAGTACTTC.

This clonotype has a handful of counts. The chain employs TRBV7-3 and TRBJ2-2; a weak D match, TRBD2 (5 bases). The CDR3 runs 16 residues. V lost 2 bases, J lost 0 bases, and 10 bases lay in between. Germline CDR1 and CDR2: SGHTA and FQGTGA. The CDR3, as DNA: TGTGCCAGCAGCTTAGAGCGGAGCCCGAACACCGGGGAGCTGTTTTTT. Translation: CASSLERSPNTGELFF.

CDR3 in DNA: TGCGCCAGCAGCTTGGTAGGGGACCCCAGCACAGATACGCAGTATTTT. As protein: CASSLVGDPSTDTQYF. The rearrangement uses TRBV5-1 and TRBJ2-3; D could derive from TRBD1 or TRBD2 (5 bases each). With 0 bases removed from V and 0 bases from J, the gap between germline ends came to 11 bases. The CDR3 is made up of 16 amino acids. Germline loops: CDR1 SGHRS, CDR2 YFSETQ.

This clonotype was picked up a small number of times. This chain uses TRBV12-3 or TRBV12-4 with TRBJ2-7; D call uncertain. Trimming removed 2 bases from V and 2 bases from J, with 10 bases in between. The length of the CDR3 is 14 residues. CDR3 loop: CASSLPTAPYEQYF. CDR3 nucleotides: TGTGCCAGCAGTTTACCCACCGCGCCCTACGAGCAGTACTTC.

V usage is TRBV20-1 and J usage is TRBJ2-3; 9 bases fit TRBD1. The length of the CDR3 is 13 residues. The V segment lost 5 bases and the J segment 4 bases; nucleotides outside the gene matches: 4. CDR1 and CDR2 from the germline V gene are DFQATT and SNEGSKA (reference sequence). Here the CDR3 DNA reads TGCAGTGCTCCCCGACAGGGGGCAGATACGCAGTATTTT. Amino acid sequence: CSAPRQGADTQYF.

This chain joins TRBV25-1 and TRBJ1-2, with D unclear. CDR1 MGHDK and CDR2 SYGVNS come from the germline V gene. This CDR3 is 12 amino acids long. The V and J ends lost 3 bases and 6 bases respectively, with 8 bases between them. The CDR3 sequence: CASSERWDGYTF. The CDR3 DNA follows: TGTGCCAGCAGTGAGAGGTGGGATGGCTACACCTTC.

The rearrangement uses TRBV6-1 and TRBJ1-2; D is perhaps TRBD1 (6 bases). Germline V gene data show CDR1 as MNHNS and CDR2 as SASEGT. CDR3 length equals 13 residues. V shed 6 bases and J shed 3 bases, with 11 bases lying between them. The CDR3 DNA is TGTGCCAGCAGGGGAGGGGGATACTATGGCTACACCTTC. Its protein is CASRGGGYYGYTF.

The chain is built from TRBV18 and TRBJ1-2; no clear D. The germline gives CDR1 KGHSH, CDR2 LQKENI. The CDR3 is 17 amino acids. V was cut by 2 bases and J by 4 bases, with 20 bases left in between. DNA of the CDR3: TGTGCCAGCTCACCAACGCTCACTTCTGTTGCCCCCTATGGCTACACCTTC. Its translation is CASSPTLTSVAPYGYTF.

This clonotype was seen a few times. The chain recombines TRBV9 with TRBJ2-7, with 7 bases that match TRBD2. Germline V gene data show CDR1 as SGDLS and CDR2 as YYNGEE. V was clipped by 4 bases and J by 3 bases; unmatched bases: 13. CDR3 length equals 16 residues. CDR3: CASSPPRTREFYEQYF. In DNA, the CDR3 is TGTGCCAGCAGCCCACCCCGGACTAGAGAATTCTACGAGCAGTACTTC.

This clonotype has ten or more counts. This chain connects TRBV29-1 to TRBJ2-7, with 8 nucleotides matching TRBD1. The CDR3 runs to 13 residues. The V gene's germline CDR1 is SQVTM and CDR2 ANQGSEA. J gave up 0 bases and V 7 bases, and 5 bases lay outside the gene matches. The CDR3 DNA is TGCAGCGATTGGACAGGGAACTCCTACGAGCAGTACTTC. This translates into CSDWTGNSYEQYF.

The CDR3 loop reads CASSQGTSGGPDTQYF. The CDR3 nucleotides read TGTGCCAGCAGCCAAGGAACTAGCGGGGGGCCCGATACGCAGTATTTT. The chain combines TRBV14 with TRBJ2-3, with 12 bases aligning to TRBD2. Per germline, CDR1 SGHDN and CDR2 FVKESK. The CDR3 covers 16 residues. The trim removed 1 base at V and 6 bases at J, leaving 5 bases unmatched.